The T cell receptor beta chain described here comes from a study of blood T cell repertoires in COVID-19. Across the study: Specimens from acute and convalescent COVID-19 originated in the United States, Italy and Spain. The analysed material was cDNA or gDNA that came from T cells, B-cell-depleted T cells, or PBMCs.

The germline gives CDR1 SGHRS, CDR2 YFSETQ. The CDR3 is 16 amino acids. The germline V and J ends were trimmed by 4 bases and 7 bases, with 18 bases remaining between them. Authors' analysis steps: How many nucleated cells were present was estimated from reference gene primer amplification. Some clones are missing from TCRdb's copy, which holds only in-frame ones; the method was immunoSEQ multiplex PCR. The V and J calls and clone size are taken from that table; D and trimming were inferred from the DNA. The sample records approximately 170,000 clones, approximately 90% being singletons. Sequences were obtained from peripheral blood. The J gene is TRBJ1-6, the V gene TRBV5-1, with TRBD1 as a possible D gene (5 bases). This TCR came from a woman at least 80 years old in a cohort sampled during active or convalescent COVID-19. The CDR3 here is CASSLTPRVKNSPLHF. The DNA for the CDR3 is TGCGCCAGCAGCCTAACCCCCAGGGTAAAAAATTCACCCCTCCACTTT.